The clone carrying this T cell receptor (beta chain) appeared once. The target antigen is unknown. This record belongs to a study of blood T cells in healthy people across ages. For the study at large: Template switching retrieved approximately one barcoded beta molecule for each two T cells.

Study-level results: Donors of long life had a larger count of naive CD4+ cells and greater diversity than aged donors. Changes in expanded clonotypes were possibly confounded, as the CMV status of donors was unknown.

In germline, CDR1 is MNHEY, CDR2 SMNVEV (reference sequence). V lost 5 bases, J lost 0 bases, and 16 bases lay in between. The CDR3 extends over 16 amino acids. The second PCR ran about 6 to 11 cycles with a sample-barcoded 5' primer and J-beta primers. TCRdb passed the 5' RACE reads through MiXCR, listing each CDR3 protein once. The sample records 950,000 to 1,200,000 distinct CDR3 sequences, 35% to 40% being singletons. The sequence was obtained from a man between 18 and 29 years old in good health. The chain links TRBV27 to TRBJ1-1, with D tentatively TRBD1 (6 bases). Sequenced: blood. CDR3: CASSLGGAGMNTEAFF. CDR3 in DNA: TGTGCCAGCAGTCTGGGGGGGGCGGGGATGAACACTGAAGCTTTCTTT.